This T cell receptor beta chain was retrieved from a study of blood T cell repertoires in COVID-19 (TCRdb year 2020). The study in broad terms: Samples covering the acute and convalescent phases of COVID-19 were provided by collaborators in the United States, Italy and Spain. A freely available public database, intended as a resource for researchers studying the immune response to SARS-CoV-2, is where the repertoires were released. The dataset comprised deeply sampled blood TCRbeta repertoires from subjects exposed to, actively infected with, or recovered from COVID-19. The material from the prospective study consisted of cDNA or gDNA derived from T cells, B-cell-depleted T cells, or PBMCs. Nearly every sample came with metadata listing a de-identified subject ID, COVID-19 status, age in years and sex. Where available, HLA class I and class II types were taken from metadata supplied by the sample provider and were not determined by assay-based typing. The samples were drawn from the first 160 participants of the ongoing ImmuneRACE study and from 1,254 subjects provided by 6 global collaborators. Broader findings and caveats from the paper: Clinical and demographic metadata were provided uncurated, with the amount varying by source and participant.

In Seattle, one collaborating source enrolled patients while the infection was active and tracked those patients longitudinally over the course of disease. Whole blood was collected in K2EDTA tubes by collaborating institutions according to the institutions' own protocols. Collaborator samples were shipped for TCRbeta analysis as frozen whole blood, isolated PBMCs, or DNA extracted from either sample type. TCRbeta CDR3 regions were amplified from genomic DNA using the immunoSEQ Assay, a bias-controlled multiplex PCR. As for how the authors treated the data: Within the assay, amplification of reference gene primers was used to estimate how many nucleated cells each sample contained. To quantify the absolute abundance of each unique TCRbeta CDR3 rearrangement, sequence reads were collapsed and filtered. Productive Simpson clonality was computed per sample as the square root of Simpson's diversity index over productive rearrangements. As stored in TCRdb, this immuneACCESS dataset retains in-frame rearrangements with V and J assigned. A fraction of the clones does not appear; measured against another copy, unresolved V genes explain less than half of the discrepancy, and the remainder lacks a known reason. V and J calls and clone size are as listed in that table; D and trimming were resolved from the DNA. Across this sample there are some 200,000 clones, with under 90% seen only once. Approximately 10% of the sample is in the top ten clones.

Worth noting for this clone: Its antigen remains undetermined. No much larger clone is present one base from it, and per-base qualities are unavailable.

The V and J ends are trimmed by 4 bases and 6 bases, leaving 5 bases between them. CDR1 and CDR2 (SNHLY, FYNNEI) derive from the germline V gene. The cysteine opens and the phenylalanine closes a CDR3 of 11 amino acids. The read is trimmed to its CDR3 DNA, 33 bases read in frame from base 1. What was sequenced was peripheral blood. This chain joins TRBV2 to TRBJ2-3; no D gene can be assigned with confidence. The clonotype comes from a woman of 80 years or more with COVID-19, enrolled during active disease. The CDR3 here reads CASSVIDTQYF. The sequenced DNA is TGTGCCAGCAGTGTCATTGATACGCAGTATTTT.